The rows below give T cell receptor beta chains drawn from one sample of a study of shared clonotypes between healthy human individuals. Here immunoSEQ multiplex PCR was the method, and the copy in TCRdb shows in-frame clones only, minus some. Among about 2.1 million clones listed, around 93% were seen once. Sequenced: naive CD8+ T cells from PBMCs. These receptors were collected from a young man in good health. Some clones in this sample may be carry-over from other donors' samples. The CDR3 runs from the conserved cysteine through the conserved F or W. D genes are given only for firm matches.

cdr3_aa cdr3_nt j_call v_call d_call
CASSSRTELNTEAFF TGTGCCAGCAGCTCTCGGACAGAGTTGAACACTGAAGCTTTCTTT TRBJ1-1 TRBV7-9 .
CASSQPRDRTSGANVLTF TGCGCCAGCAGCCAACCTCGGGACAGGACCTCTGGGGCCAACGTCCTGACTTTC TRBJ2-6 TRBV4-1 TRBD1
CAIRGQGNTEAFF TGTGCCATCAGGGGACAGGGTAACACTGAAGCTTTCTTT TRBJ1-1 TRBV10-3 TRBD1
CASSFGGAGTEAFF TGTGCCAGCAGTTTTGGGGGGGCGGGAACTGAAGCTTTCTTT TRBJ1-1 TRBV27 .
CASSVGPTGELFF TGTGCCAGCAGCGTGGGTCCAACCGGGGAGCTGTTTTTT TRBJ2-2 TRBV5-4 .
CASSQVTRTSGFSYEQYF TGTGCCAGCAGCCAAGTGACTAGAACTAGCGGATTCTCCTACGAGCAGTACTTC TRBJ2-7 TRBV4-2 TRBD2
CASRKTGGEETQYF TGTGCCAGCAGGAAGACAGGGGGGGAAGAGACCCAGTACTTC TRBJ2-5 TRBV28 TRBD1
CARPRQGTYEQYF TGCGCCAGGCCTCGACAGGGAACGTACGAGCAGTACTTC TRBJ2-7 TRBV10-1 TRBD1
CASSTAGTYNEQFF TGCGCCAGCAGCACTGCTGGGACCTACAATGAGCAGTTCTTC TRBJ2-1 TRBV5-1 .
CASSTTGFGANVLTF TGCGCCAGCAGCACGACAGGGTTTGGGGCCAACGTCCTGACTTTC TRBJ2-6 TRBV5-1 TRBD1
CASSLGAGVLSYEQYF TGTGCCAGCAGTTTAGGGGCGGGAGTGTTATCCTACGAGCAGTACTTC TRBJ2-7 TRBV27 TRBD2